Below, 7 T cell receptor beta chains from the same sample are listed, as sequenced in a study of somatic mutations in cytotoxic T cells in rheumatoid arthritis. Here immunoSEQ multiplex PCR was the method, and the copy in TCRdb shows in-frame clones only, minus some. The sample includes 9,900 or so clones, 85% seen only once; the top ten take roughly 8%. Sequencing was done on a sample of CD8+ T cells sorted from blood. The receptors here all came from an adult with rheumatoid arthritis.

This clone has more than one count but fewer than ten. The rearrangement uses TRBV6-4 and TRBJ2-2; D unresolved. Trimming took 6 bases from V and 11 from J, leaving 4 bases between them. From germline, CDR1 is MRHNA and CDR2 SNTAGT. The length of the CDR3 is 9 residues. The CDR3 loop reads CASSPELFF. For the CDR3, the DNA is TGTGCCAGCAGCCCAGAGCTGTTTTTT.

The CDR3 sequence is CASRPEFSSYNEQFF. The DNA of the CDR3 is TGTGCCAGCAGACCCGAATTTAGCTCCTACAATGAGCAGTTCTTC. The chain joins TRBV6-5 to TRBJ2-1; D not resolved. V was clipped by 6 bases and J by 0 bases, with 12 bases between them. CDR3 length: 15 amino acids. CDR1 and CDR2 (germline): MNHEY, SVGAGI.

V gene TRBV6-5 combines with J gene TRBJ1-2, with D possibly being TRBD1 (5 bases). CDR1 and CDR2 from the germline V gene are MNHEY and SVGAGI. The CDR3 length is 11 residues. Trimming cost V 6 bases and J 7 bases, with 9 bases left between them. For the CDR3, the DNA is TGTGCCAGCAGGCAGGGAAGTGGCTACACCTTC. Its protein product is CASRQGSGYTF.

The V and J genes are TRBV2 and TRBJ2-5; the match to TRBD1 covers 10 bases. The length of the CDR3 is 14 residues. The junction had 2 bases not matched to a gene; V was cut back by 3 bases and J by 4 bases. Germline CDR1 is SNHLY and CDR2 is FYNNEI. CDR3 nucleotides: TGTGCCAGCAGTGAGGGACAGGGGCGAGAGACCCAGTACTTC. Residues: CASSEGQGRETQYF.

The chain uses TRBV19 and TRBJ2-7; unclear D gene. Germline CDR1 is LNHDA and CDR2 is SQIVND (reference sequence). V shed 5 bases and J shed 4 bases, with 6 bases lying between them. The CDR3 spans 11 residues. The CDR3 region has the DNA TGTGCCAGTAGTTTAGGTTACGAGCAGTACTTC. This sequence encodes CASSLGYEQYF.

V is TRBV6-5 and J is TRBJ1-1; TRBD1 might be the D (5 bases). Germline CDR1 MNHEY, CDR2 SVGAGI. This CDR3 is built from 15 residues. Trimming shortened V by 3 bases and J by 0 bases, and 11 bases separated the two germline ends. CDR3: CASSYSGGVNTEAFF. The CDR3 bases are TGTGCCAGCAGTTATTCTGGGGGGGTGAACACTGAAGCTTTCTTT.

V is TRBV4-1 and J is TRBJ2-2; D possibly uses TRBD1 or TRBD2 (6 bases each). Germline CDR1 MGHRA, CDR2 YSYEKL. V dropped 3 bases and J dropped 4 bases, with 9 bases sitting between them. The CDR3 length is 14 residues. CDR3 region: CASSHGGGTGELFF. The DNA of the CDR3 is TGCGCCAGCAGCCACGGGGGCGGCACCGGGGAGCTGTTTTTT.